These 9 T cell receptor beta chains were all obtained from the same sample, sequenced in a study of Graves' ophthalmopathy and Graves' hyperthyroidism. The authors amplified TCR beta CDR3 regions, and they did so from RNA transcripts for repertoire sequencing. Second-round multiplex PCR came after first-round RT-PCR with HTBI primers. TCRdb independently ran MiXCR on the multiplex PCR reads; one entry per CDR3 protein. The table includes over 150,000 distinct CDR3 sequences, roughly 37% detected once. Material for sequencing was peripheral blood. Every receptor here comes from a woman in her thirties or forties with Graves' ophthalmopathy.

There are many counts of this clonotype. The rearrangement links TRBV28 to TRBJ1-5, with D unclear. The CDR3 is made up of 15 amino acids. Germline V gives CDR1 MDHEN, CDR2 SYDVKM. The ends were cut back, 2 bases at V and 0 bases at J, with 8 bases in the middle. CDR3 sequence: CASSLAVYSNQPQHF. CDR3 in DNA: TGTGCCAGCAGTTTAGCAGTATATAGCAATCAGCCCCAGCATTTT. Using reference TRBV28 and TRBJ1-5 for the parts outside the CDR3, the full variable domain is DVKVTQSSRYLVKRTGEKVFLECVQDMDHENMFWYRQDPGLGLRLIYFSYDVKMKEKGDIPEGYSVSREKKERFSLILESASTNQTSMYLCASSLAVYSNQPQHFGDGTRLSIL.

The rearrangement links TRBV20-1 to TRBJ2-7; TRBD1 agrees at 8 bases. The CDR3 spans 15 residues. V trimming: 0 bases; J trimming: 3 bases; junction bases outside the gene matches: 7. CDR1 and CDR2 (germline): DFQATT, SNEGSKA (reference sequence). The CDR3 protein is CSARDPGQGGYEQYF. CDR3 nucleotide sequence: TGCAGTGCTAGAGATCCCGGACAGGGAGGCTACGAGCAGTACTTC.

This clonotype appeared many times. The rearrangement links TRBV6-5 to TRBJ1-1; no clear D gene. The V gene's germline CDR1 is MNHEY and CDR2 SVGAGI. The CDR3 is 13 residues long. Trimming removed 0 bases at V and 2 bases at J, with 4 bases between. CDR3 region: CASSYSFNTEAFF. The DNA of the CDR3 is TGTGCCAGCAGTTACTCGTTCAACACTGAAGCTTTCTTT.

This clonotype has just a few counts. J is TRBJ2-5 and V is TRBV6-1; possible D gene TRBD2, 5 bases. Germline loops: CDR1 MNHNS, CDR2 SASEGT. The ends were cut back, 5 bases at V and 5 bases at J, with 15 bases in the middle. The CDR3 is made up of 14 amino acids. CDR3 DNA sequence: TGTGCCAGCAGTCCCCGGGGTGGGTGGGAGACCCAGTACTTC. Its translation: CASSPRGGWETQYF.

This clonotype was counted many times. V is TRBV7-9 and J is TRBJ1-2; D is perhaps TRBD1 (5 bases). This CDR3 region has 14 residues. The germline CDR1 and CDR2 sequences are SEHNR and FQNEAQ (reference sequence). The V end lost 3 bases, the J end lost 8 bases, and 16 bases lay between the germline ends. The CDR3 region has the DNA TGTGCCAGCAGCTTGGGTACGGGGACCGGGGGCTACACCTTC. It yields the protein CASSLGTGTGGYTF.

This clonotype occurred many times. This rearrangement joins TRBV7-2 to TRBJ2-5; the D gene could be TRBD1 or TRBD2 (5 bases each). Trimming took 1 base from V and 2 from J, leaving 14 bases between them. The germline gives CDR1 SGHTA, CDR2 FQGNSA. This CDR3 region has 16 residues. The chain's CDR3 is CASSLGQGRGQETQYF. For the CDR3, the DNA is TGTGCCAGCAGCTTAGGTCAGGGTCGAGGGCAAGAGACCCAGTACTTC.

This clonotype was found many times. The V gene is TRBV27, the J gene TRBJ2-2; 10 bases are a match to TRBD2. With 5 bases clipped from V and 5 bases from J, the junction kept 8 bases outside the gene matches. The CDR3 has 16 amino acids. Germline CDR1 reads MNHEY; CDR2 reads SMNVEV (reference sequence). For the CDR3, the DNA is TGTGCCAGCAGTGCAACTAGCGGGATAAGGACCGGGGAGCTGTTTTTT. Residues: CASSATSGIRTGELFF.

There are many counts of this clonotype. The chain uses TRBV5-1 and TRBJ2-7; D might be TRBD1 (6 bases). V was clipped by 0 bases and J by 6 bases, with 16 bases between them. This CDR3 region has 15 residues. The germline gives CDR1 SGHRS, CDR2 YFSETQ. The CDR3 protein is CASSLEQGVTVEQYF. The CDR3 bases are TGCGCCAGCAGCTTGGAACAGGGTGTGACGGTCGAGCAGTACTTC.

The chain joins TRBV12-3 or TRBV12-4 to TRBJ2-5, with 7 bases aligning to TRBD1. The CDR3 is 13 amino acids. V was clipped by 6 bases and J by 7 bases; unmatched bases: 8. The DNA of the CDR3 is TGTGCCAGCAGCCTGGGACAGCCAAGGACCCAGTACTTC. Its translation is CASSLGQPRTQYF.